These 28 T cell receptor beta chains originate from one sample sequenced in a study of cytomegalovirus exposure and HLA in healthy donors. The PCR contained 60 Vbeta and 13 Jbeta primers. Clones were read by immunoSEQ multiplex PCR, and TCRdb kept only the in-frame ones, dropping some. The table records over 150,000 clones, roughly 78% of them present only once. Sequencing was carried out using PBMCs. The receptors originated from a woman between 50 and 59 years old in good health and CMV-seropositive.

The rearrangement links TRBV18 to TRBJ1-1; unclear D gene. Germline V CDR1 and CDR2: KGHSH, LQKENI. With 3 bases removed from V and 1 base from J, the gap between germline ends came to 12 bases. The CDR3 is made up of 15 amino acids. The CDR3 sequence: CASSPTNVPNTEAFF. CDR3 sequence (DNA): TGTGCCAGCTCACCGACAAATGTTCCGAACACTGAAGCTTTCTTT.

The chain uses TRBV7-2 and TRBJ2-7, with 7 bases that match TRBD1. There are 13 residues in the CDR3. Losses at the gene ends were 2 bases for V and 3 bases for J; bases not matched to a gene: 1. The germline V gene has CDR1 SGHTA and CDR2 FQGNSA. CDR3 DNA sequence: TGTGCCAGCAGCTTAAGACAGGGCTACGAGCAGTACTTC. It codes for CASSLRQGYEQYF.

Only a few counts were recorded for this clone. The chain has TRBV7-2 and TRBJ2-7, with 7 bases that match TRBD1. The CDR3 runs to 14 residues. The V segment lost 5 bases and the J segment 2 bases; nucleotides outside the gene matches: 6. In germline, CDR1 is SGHTA, CDR2 FQGNSA. In nucleotides, the CDR3 is TGTGCCAGCAGCCAAGGGGGACAGACCTACGAGCAGTACTTC. Its protein product is CASSQGGQTYEQYF.

This chain uses TRBV19 with TRBJ2-7, with 11 bases matching TRBD2. The CDR3 totals 15 residues. V was clipped by 7 bases and J by 0 bases; unmatched bases: 5. Germline V gives CDR1 LNHDA, CDR2 SQIVND (reference sequence). CDR3 nucleotide sequence: TGTGCCAGTAAGCCGGGACTAGCGGTCTCCTACGAGCAGTACTTC. Translation gives CASKPGLAVSYEQYF.

By sample share, this clone is medium-sized. The genes are TRBV4-2 and TRBJ2-1; no definite D call. This CDR3 spans 15 amino acids. V lost 5 bases, J lost 0 bases, and 11 bases lay in between. The germline V gene has CDR1 LGHNA and CDR2 YNFKEQ. The CDR3 is CASSSLADSYNEQFF. In DNA, the CDR3 is TGTGCCAGCAGCTCCTTGGCGGACTCCTACAATGAGCAGTTCTTC.

The chain has TRBV18 and TRBJ2-4; TRBD1 is a possible D gene (7 bases). V gave up 3 bases and J gave up 5 bases, with 14 bases separating them. This CDR3 region has 15 residues. Germline CDR1 and CDR2: KGHSH and LQKENI. For the CDR3, the DNA is TGTGCCAGCTCACCCCCAGGAGGGGGCGAAAACATTCAGTACTTC. Protein sequence: CASSPPGGGENIQYF.

This clone was seen a few times. CDR3 DNA sequence: TGTGCCAGCAGCACTACCGGGACAGGGAACACCATATATTTT. It yields the protein CASSTTGTGNTIYF. The chain employs TRBV11-3 and TRBJ1-3; 9 positions agree with TRBD1. CDR1 is SGHNT, CDR2 YENEEA, per germline. After removal of 5 bases from V and 7 bases from J, the junction contained 6 bases not matched to a gene. This CDR3 region has 14 residues.

This chain uses TRBV30 with TRBJ2-5; D perhaps matches TRBD2 (5 bases). Trimming took 0 bases from V and 7 from J, leaving 15 bases between them. Per the germline V gene, CDR1 is GTSNPN and CDR2 is SVGIG (reference sequence). This CDR3 comprises 14 residues. DNA of the CDR3: TGTGCCTGGAGTGTGAGGCAGGACTTCTCGACCCAGTACTTC. Translation: CAWSVRQDFSTQYF.

The chain joins TRBV27 to TRBJ1-1; D not certain. The CDR3 extends over 14 amino acids. Germline CDR1 reads MNHEY; CDR2 reads SMNVEV (reference sequence). The germline V and J ends were trimmed by 3 bases and 0 bases, with 8 bases remaining between them. This CDR3 reads CASSLYSMNTEAFF. In DNA, the CDR3 is TGTGCCAGCAGTTTGTACTCAATGAACACTGAAGCTTTCTTT.

The V and J genes are TRBV5-1 and TRBJ2-7; TRBD2 aligns across 11 bases. Germline CDR1 is SGHRS and CDR2 is YFSETQ. V shed 4 bases and J 1 base; nucleotides not matched to a gene: 4. The CDR3 has 15 residues. The CDR3 DNA follows: TGCGCCAGCAGCAGGCTAGCGGGAGGATCCTACGAGCAGTACTTC. This sequence encodes CASSRLAGGSYEQYF.

This chain links TRBV29-1 with TRBJ2-3, with D possibly TRBD2 on 5 matching bases. Germline V lookup: CDR1 SQVTM, CDR2 ANQGSEA. Deletions cut 2 bases from V and 0 bases from J, with 12 bases between. CDR3 length: 15 amino acids. The CDR3 DNA reads TGCAGCGTTGAATCCGGGATGTCTAGCACAGATACGCAGTATTTT. It translates to CSVESGMSSTDTQYF.

The chain recombines TRBV29-1 with TRBJ2-1, with a weak D call TRBD1 (5 bases). Trimming stripped 6 bases from V and 0 bases from J, with 12 bases between. The CDR3 loop spans 14 amino acids. CDR1 and CDR2 (germline): SQVTM, ANQGSEA. CDR3 sequence: CSVMTESSYNEQFF. The CDR3 DNA sequence: TGCAGCGTGATGACAGAGAGCTCCTACAATGAGCAGTTCTTC.

This rearrangement joins TRBV15 to TRBJ2-3; 10 bases align to TRBD2. Losses at the gene ends were 0 bases for V and 4 bases for J; bases not matched to a gene: 4. Germline V lookup: CDR1 LNHNV, CDR2 YYDKDF (reference sequence). This CDR3 spans 16 amino acids. The CDR3 DNA sequence: TGTGCCACCAGCAGAGACCCTAGCGGGAGTCCAGATACGCAGTATTTT. Translation: CATSRDPSGSPDTQYF.

The V gene is TRBV19, the J gene TRBJ2-2; D might be TRBD2 (6 bases). Deletions cut 8 bases from V and 4 bases from J, with 14 bases between. The CDR3 contains 14 residues. From germline, CDR1 is LNHDA and CDR2 SQIVND (reference sequence). CDR3 amino acids: CASRTTAGTGELFF. The CDR3 DNA reads as TGTGCCAGTCGGACTACGGCGGGCACCGGGGAGCTGTTTTTT.

This clone has more than one count but fewer than ten. The rearrangement uses TRBV29-1 and TRBJ2-1; D ambiguous. The CDR3 length is 12 residues. Germline V gene sequence: CDR1 SQVTM, CDR2 ANQGSEA. Trimming took 8 bases from V and 9 from J, leaving 17 bases between them. The CDR3 sequence: CSLSWSNTEQFF. The CDR3 region has the DNA TGCAGCCTATCGTGGAGTAACACTGAGCAGTTCTTC.

V gene TRBV5-1 combines with J gene TRBJ2-1, with 9 bases lining up with TRBD1. Looked up from germline, CDR1 is SGHRS and CDR2 is YFSETQ. Trimming cost V 5 bases and J 4 bases; bases outside gene matches: 7. This CDR3 is 15 amino acids long. The CDR3 spells CASRGLGTGYNEQFF. The CDR3 nucleotides are TGCGCCAGCAGGGGTCTGGGGACAGGGTACAATGAGCAGTTCTTC.

J is TRBJ1-1 and V is TRBV30; D is unclear. This CDR3 contains 12 residues. Trimming shortened V by 4 bases and J by 1 base, and 7 bases separated the two germline ends. Germline assignment: CDR1 GTSNPN and CDR2 SVGIG (reference sequence). CDR3 nucleotide sequence: TGTGCCTGGACCCCAGGGAACACTGAAGCTTTCTTT. It translates to CAWTPGNTEAFF. The entire variable domain, with the rest obtained from reference TRBV30 and TRBJ1-1, is as follows: SQTIHQWPATLVQPVGSPLSLECTVEGTSNPNLYWYRQAAGRGLQLLFYSVGIGQISSEVPQNLSASRPQDRQFILSSKKLLLSDSGFYLCAWTPGNTEAFFGQGTRLTVV.

This clone was seen only once. It is likely a read error, because the conserved phenylalanine at the end of the CDR3 is missing. The genes are TRBV2 and TRBJ1-1; the match to TRBD1 covers 7 bases. This CDR3 has 14 residues. Germline CDR1 is SNHLY and CDR2 is FYNNEI. After removal of 8 bases from V and 11 bases from J, the junction contained 17 bases not matched to a gene. The CDR3 DNA reads as TGTGCCAGCGGGGAAGACAGGGTCTCGGGTTGGGCTTTCCTT. This sequence encodes CASGEDRVSGWAFL.

This chain connects TRBV29-1 to TRBJ1-1; D remains ambiguous. There are 11 residues in the CDR3. The ends were cut back, 2 bases at V and 4 bases at J, with 5 bases in the middle. The germline CDR1 and CDR2 sequences are SQVTM and ANQGSEA. CDR3 DNA sequence: TGCAGCGTTGAAACTGGCACTGAAGCTTTCTTT. Residues: CSVETGTEAFF. Full variable domain (outside the CDR3, taken from reference TRBV29-1 and TRBJ1-1): SAVISQKPSRDICQRGTSLTIQCQVDSQVTMMFWYRQQPGQSLTLIATANQGSEATYESGFVIDKFPISRPNLTFSTLTVSNMSPEDSSIYLCSVETGTEAFFGQGTRLTVV.

The V and J genes are TRBV7-8 and TRBJ2-5; D ambiguous. V lost 0 bases and J 6 bases, leaving 5 bases between the germline ends. Per the germline V gene, CDR1 is SGHVS and CDR2 is FQNEAQ. This CDR3 has 12 amino acids. The CDR3 here is CASSLARQTQYF. The CDR3, as DNA: TGTGCCAGCAGCTTAGCGCGCCAGACCCAGTACTTC.

As for this clone: This sample also contains other DNA sequences that code for the same CDR3. This sequence joins TRBV11-2 and TRBJ2-2; 8 nucleotides line up with TRBD2. V dropped 1 base and J dropped 5; count of bases not matched to a gene: 3. Germline V lookup: CDR1 SGHAT, CDR2 FQNNGV. This CDR3 comprises 15 residues. CDR3 nucleotides: TGTGCCAGCAGCTTAGCCCAGCGGGGGACCGGGGAGCTGTTTTTT. This sequence encodes CASSLAQRGTGELFF.

The gene calls are TRBV5-1 and TRBJ2-3; maybe TRBD2 (6 bases). Trimming stripped 4 bases from V and 4 bases from J, with 16 bases between. This CDR3 region has 15 residues. Germline-derived CDR1 and CDR2 are SGHRS and YFSETQ. The CDR3 reads CASSRTLGLSDTQYF. Written as DNA, the CDR3 is TGCGCCAGCAGCCGAACATTGGGACTTTCAGATACGCAGTATTTT.

DNA of the CDR3: TGCGCCAGCAGCTTGTTGGCTAGCGGGTACGAGCAGTACTTC. Its translation: CASSLLASGYEQYF. The V call is TRBV5-1, the J call TRBJ2-7; 8 nucleotides align to TRBD2. Germline V gives CDR1 SGHRS, CDR2 YFSETQ. Unmatched junction bases numbered 4, after V lost 1 base and J lost 4 bases. The CDR3 is made up of 14 amino acids. The full variable domain, in which reference TRBV5-1 and TRBJ2-7 provide the parts outside the CDR3, is KAGVTQTPRYLIKTRGQQVTLSCSPISGHRSVSWYQQTPGQGLQFLFEYFSETQRNKGNFPGRFSGRQFSNSRSEMNVSTLELGDSALYLCASSLLASGYEQYFGPGTRLTVT.

J is TRBJ2-7 and V is TRBV27; the D gene is possibly TRBD1 (6 bases). The CDR3 loop spans 15 amino acids. CDR1 and CDR2 from the germline V gene are MNHEY and SMNVEV (reference sequence). Trimming cost V 5 bases and J 3 bases, with 17 bases left between them. In DNA, the CDR3 is TGTGCCAGCAGTGCAGGGGTGGTGAGCCTCTACGAGCAGTACTTC. Protein: CASSAGVVSLYEQYF.

CDR3 residues: CASRSGAGEETQYF. CDR3 DNA sequence: TGTGCCAGCAGGTCCGGGGCAGGGGAGGAGACCCAGTACTTC. The V call is TRBV6-5, the J call TRBJ2-5, with a weak D call TRBD1 (6 bases). Trimming took off 6 bases at V and 5 bases at J, with 16 bases between the two ends. The CDR3 has 14 amino acids. Germline V gene sequence: CDR1 MNHEY, CDR2 SVGAGI.

The chain combines TRBV7-2 with TRBJ2-1; D call uncertain. The germline V and J ends were trimmed by 1 base and 0 bases, with 13 bases remaining between them. CDR3 length: 17 residues. Per the germline V gene, CDR1 is SGHTA and CDR2 is FQGNSA. The CDR3 loop is CASSLGQTWSSYNEQFF. For the CDR3, the DNA is TGTGCCAGCAGCTTAGGTCAGACGTGGAGCTCCTACAATGAGCAGTTCTTC.

The rearrangement uses TRBV18 and TRBJ2-3, with D possibly being TRBD2 (6 bases). The CDR3 totals 14 residues. Deletions cut 5 bases from V and 2 bases from J, with 11 bases between. Germline CDR1 KGHSH, CDR2 LQKENI. CDR3 coding DNA: TGTGCCAGCTCAGGTCGGCGGGACACAGATACGCAGTATTTT. Translation gives CASSGRRDTDTQYF.

V gene TRBV7-4 combines with J gene TRBJ1-2; D not certain. CDR3 length equals 11 residues. Germline CDR1 SGHVT, CDR2 SQSDAQ. V lost 1 base, J lost 7 bases, and 4 bases lay in between. The chain's CDR3 is CASSLGGGYTF. Written as DNA, the CDR3 is TGTGCCAGCAGCTTAGGAGGTGGCTACACCTTC.